This entry features one TCR beta chain sequence. Germline V lookup: CDR1 SGHDT, CDR2 YYEEEE. The ends were cut back, 4 bases at V and 4 bases at J, with 12 bases in the middle. The CDR3 is made up of 14 amino acids. The record originates from a study of blood T cell repertoires in COVID-19. Self-reported history from a screening survey and questionnaire set each donor's cohort. The method was immunoSEQ multiplex PCR; TCRdb's version includes in-frame clones alone and lacks a portion of them. The sample yields about 410,000 clones, just under 90% seen once. The sample consisted of PBMCs or T cells enriched from blood (not recorded which). The rearrangement links TRBV5-6 to TRBJ1-5; possibly TRBD1 for D (6 bases). The source is a woman aged 25 to 39 who had recovered from COVID-19. The CDR3 DNA is TGTGCCAGCAGCATCAAAGACAGGAATCAGCCCCAGCATTTT. It translates to CASSIKDRNQPQHF.